The source of this TCR beta chain is a study of blood T cell repertoires in COVID-19. On the study more broadly: Sources were T cells, B-cell-depleted T cells, or PBMCs; the material itself was cDNA or gDNA.

CDR3 size: 15 residues. Trimming left V 0 bases short and J 1 base short, with 10 bases between. Germline loops: CDR1 SGHRS, CDR2 YFSETQ. TCRdb's table, derived via immunoSEQ multiplex PCR, lists solely in-frame clones and lacks some. This table holds about 200,000 clones, about four fifths found once. Those who participated ranged in age from roughly 18 to 89 years and resided in about two dozen US areas. Clinical history as reported by participants underpinned cohort assignment. Recovery among Cohort 3 donors was established by two negative PCRs, clearance, or symptom resolution. V is TRBV5-1 and J is TRBJ1-1; no clear D gene. The sample consisted of PBMCs or T cells enriched from blood (not recorded which). This clonotype was obtained from a man aged 40-49 years who had recovered from COVID-19. This chain's CDR3 is CASSLVSQANTEAFF. The CDR3 nucleotides read TGCGCCAGCAGCTTGGTATCGCAAGCGAACACTGAAGCTTTCTTT.